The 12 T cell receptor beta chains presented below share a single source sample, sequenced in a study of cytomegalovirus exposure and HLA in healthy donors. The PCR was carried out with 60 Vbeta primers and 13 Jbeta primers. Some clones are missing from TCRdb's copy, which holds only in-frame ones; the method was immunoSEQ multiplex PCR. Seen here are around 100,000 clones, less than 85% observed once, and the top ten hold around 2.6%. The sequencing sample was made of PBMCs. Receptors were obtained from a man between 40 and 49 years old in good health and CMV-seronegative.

In DNA, the CDR3 is TGTGCCAGCAAGCGAGGAGGGGGCACAGATACGCAGTATTTT. The encoded protein is CASKRGGGTDTQYF. The gene calls are TRBV6-5 and TRBJ2-3; the D gene is possibly TRBD2 (6 bases). CDR3 size: 14 residues. Trimming left V 7 bases short and J 1 base short, with 12 bases between. From germline, CDR1 is MNHEY and CDR2 SVGAGI.

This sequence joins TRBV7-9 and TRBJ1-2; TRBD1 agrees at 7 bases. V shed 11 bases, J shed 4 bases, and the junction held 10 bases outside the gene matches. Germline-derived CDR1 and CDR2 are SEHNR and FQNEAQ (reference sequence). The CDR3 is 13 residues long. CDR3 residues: CAGRQGGIYGYTF. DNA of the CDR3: TGTGCCGGTAGACAGGGTGGGATCTATGGCTACACCTTC.

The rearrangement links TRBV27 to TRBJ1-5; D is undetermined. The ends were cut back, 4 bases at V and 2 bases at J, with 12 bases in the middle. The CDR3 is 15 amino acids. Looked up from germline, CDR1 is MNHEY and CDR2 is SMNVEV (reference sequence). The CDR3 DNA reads TGTGCCAGCAGTTCCCCCGGTTTTGGCAATCAGCCCCAGCATTTT. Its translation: CASSSPGFGNQPQHF.

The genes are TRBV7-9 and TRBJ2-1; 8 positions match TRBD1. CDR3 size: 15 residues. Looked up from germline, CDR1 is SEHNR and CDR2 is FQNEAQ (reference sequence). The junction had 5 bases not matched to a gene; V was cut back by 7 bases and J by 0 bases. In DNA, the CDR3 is TGTGCCAGCAACCGACAGGGGACCTCCTACAATGAGCAGTTCTTC. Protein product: CASNRQGTSYNEQFF.

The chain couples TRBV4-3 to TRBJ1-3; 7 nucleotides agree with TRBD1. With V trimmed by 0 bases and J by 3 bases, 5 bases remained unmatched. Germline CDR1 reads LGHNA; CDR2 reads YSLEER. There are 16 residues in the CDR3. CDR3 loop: CASSQDPDRRGNTIYF. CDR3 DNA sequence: TGCGCCAGCAGCCAAGACCCGGACAGGCGTGGAAACACCATATATTTT.

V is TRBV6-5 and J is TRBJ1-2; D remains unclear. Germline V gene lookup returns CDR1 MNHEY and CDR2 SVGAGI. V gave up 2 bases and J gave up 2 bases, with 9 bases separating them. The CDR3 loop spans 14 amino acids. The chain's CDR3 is CASSYNELNYGYTF. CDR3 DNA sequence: TGTGCCAGCAGTTACAATGAGCTCAACTATGGCTACACCTTC.

DNA for the CDR3: TGTGCCAGCAGTGAATTGGGGGCGGGTGGTGAGCAGTTCTTC. Encoded protein: CASSELGAGGEQFF. J is TRBJ2-1 and V is TRBV25-1, with a tentative D call TRBD1 (6 bases). V was cut by 1 base and J by 9 bases, with 13 bases left in between. Germline loops: CDR1 MGHDK, CDR2 SYGVNS. The CDR3 spans 14 residues.

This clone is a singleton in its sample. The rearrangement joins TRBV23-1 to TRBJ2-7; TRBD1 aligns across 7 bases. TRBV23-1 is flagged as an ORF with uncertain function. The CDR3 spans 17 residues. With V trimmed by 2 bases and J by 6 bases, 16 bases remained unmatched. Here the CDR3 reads CASSQPRPAGGKAEQYF. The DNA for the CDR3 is TGCGCCAGCAGTCAACCACGCCCGGCAGGGGGTAAAGCCGAGCAGTACTTC.

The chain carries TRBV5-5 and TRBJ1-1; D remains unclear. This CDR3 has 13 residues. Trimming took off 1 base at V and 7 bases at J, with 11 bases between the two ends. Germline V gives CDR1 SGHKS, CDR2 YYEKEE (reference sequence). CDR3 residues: CASSLLVYGEAFF. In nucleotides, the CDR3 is TGTGCCAGCAGCTTGTTGGTCTATGGTGAAGCTTTCTTT. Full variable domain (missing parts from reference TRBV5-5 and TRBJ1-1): DAGVTQSPTHLIKTRGQQVTLRCSPISGHKSVSWYQQVLGQGPQFIFQYYEKEERGRGNFPDRFSARQFPNYSSELNVNALLLGDSALYLCASSLLVYGEAFFGQGTRLTVV.

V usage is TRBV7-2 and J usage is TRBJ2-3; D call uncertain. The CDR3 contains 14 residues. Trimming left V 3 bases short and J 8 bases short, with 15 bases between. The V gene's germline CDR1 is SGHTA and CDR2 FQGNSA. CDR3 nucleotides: TGTGCCAGCAGCTTCGACGACTGGGTTTTTACGCAGTATTTT. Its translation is CASSFDDWVFTQYF.

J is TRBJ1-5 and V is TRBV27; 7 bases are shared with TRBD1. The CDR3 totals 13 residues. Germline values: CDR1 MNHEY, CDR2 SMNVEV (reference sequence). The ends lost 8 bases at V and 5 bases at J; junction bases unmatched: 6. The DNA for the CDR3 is TGTGCCAGCTCAACAGGGGATTATCAGCCCCAGCATTTT. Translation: CASSTGDYQPQHF.

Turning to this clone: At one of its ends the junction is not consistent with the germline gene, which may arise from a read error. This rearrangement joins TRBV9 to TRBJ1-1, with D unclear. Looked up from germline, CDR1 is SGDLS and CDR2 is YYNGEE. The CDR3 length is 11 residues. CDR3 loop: CASSVARDPAF. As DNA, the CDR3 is TGTGCCAGCAGCGTAGCGCGGGATCCAGCTTTT.